A selection of T cell receptor beta chains follows, all from one sample in a study of T cells in Graves' hyperthyroidism and ophthalmopathy. TCRdb fed the multiplex PCR reads into MiXCR, producing one record per CDR3 protein. The profile shows about 510,000 distinct CDR3 sequences, 46% of them singletons. The sample comprised peripheral blood or thyroid tissue (not recorded which). The source is an adult woman with Graves' disease, either hyperthyroidism or ophthalmopathy (not recorded which). CDR3s include the opening cysteine and the closing phenylalanine or tryptophan. The order of the fields is CDR3 length, clone size, D gene, J gene, V gene, CDR3 DNA, CDR3 protein. The D gene is left open where the match is weak. The size entry is marked missing in some rows and otherwise reads once, few, many or a size class.

CDR3 length: 16
clone size: -
D gene: TRBD1
J gene: TRBJ1-2
V gene: TRBV2
CDR3 DNA: TGTGCCAGCAGTAGTCCCGGGACAGCCAGAGGCTATGGCTACACCTTC
CDR3 protein: CASSSPGTARGYGYTF

CDR3 length: 15
clone size: -
D gene: TRBD2
J gene: TRBJ2-7
V gene: TRBV11-2
CDR3 DNA: TGTGCCAGCAGCTTCTCCAGCGGGGGGTCCTACGAGCAGTACTTC
CDR3 protein: CASSFSSGGSYEQYF

CDR3 length: 13
clone size: -
D gene: -
J gene: TRBJ1-2
V gene: TRBV29-1
CDR3 DNA: TGCAGCGTTGATGACAGAGAGATCTATGGCTACACCTTC
CDR3 protein: CSVDDREIYGYTF

CDR3 length: 11
clone size: many
D gene: -
J gene: TRBJ2-7
V gene: TRBV6-5
CDR3 DNA: TGTGCCAGCAGTTTCCGTAACGAGCAGTACTTC
CDR3 protein: CASSFRNEQYF

CDR3 length: 14
clone size: -
D gene: -
J gene: TRBJ2-5
V gene: TRBV10-3
CDR3 DNA: TGTGCCATCAGTGATGGAGTGGGACAAGAGACCCAGTACTTC
CDR3 protein: CAISDGVGQETQYF

CDR3 length: 13
clone size: -
D gene: TRBD2
J gene: TRBJ2-7
V gene: TRBV5-1
CDR3 DNA: TGCGCCAGCAGCCCGGGAGGGGGGAGTGAGCAGTACTTC
CDR3 protein: CASSPGGGSEQYF

CDR3 length: 14
clone size: -
D gene: -
J gene: TRBJ1-1
V gene: TRBV11-2
CDR3 DNA: TGTGCCAGCAGCTTGGCCAGTAAGAACACTGAAGCTTTCTTT
CDR3 protein: CASSLASKNTEAFF

CDR3 length: 14
clone size: many
D gene: -
J gene: TRBJ2-2
V gene: TRBV6-1
CDR3 DNA: TGTGCCAGCAGTGAAACTACGTACACCGGGGAGCTGTTTTTT
CDR3 protein: CASSETTYTGELFF

CDR3 length: 9
clone size: -
D gene: -
J gene: TRBJ1-1
V gene: TRBV29-1
CDR3 DNA: TGCAGCGTTGGGCCGAAAGCTTTCTTT
CDR3 protein: CSVGPKAFF

CDR3 length: 13
clone size: many
D gene: -
J gene: TRBJ2-5
V gene: TRBV7-2
CDR3 DNA: TGTGCCAGCAGCTCTGTCACTCTGGAGACCCAGTACTTC
CDR3 protein: CASSSVTLETQYF

CDR3 length: 15
clone size: -
D gene: -
J gene: TRBJ1-6
V gene: TRBV20-1
CDR3 DNA: TGCAGTGCCAGCCCCCCAGCCGCCCCCGATTCACCCCTCCACTTT
CDR3 protein: CSASPPAAPDSPLHF

CDR3 length: 17
clone size: -
D gene: TRBD2
J gene: TRBJ2-2
V gene: TRBV24-1
CDR3 DNA: TGTGCCACCAGTGATTCCGGACTAGCGGGGGACACCGGGGAGCTGTTTTTT
CDR3 protein: CATSDSGLAGDTGELFF

CDR3 length: 12
clone size: -
D gene: -
J gene: TRBJ1-2
V gene: TRBV7-9
CDR3 DNA: TGTGCCAGCAGCCAATCTTCAAAAGGCTACACCTTC
CDR3 protein: CASSQSSKGYTF

CDR3 length: 11
clone size: once
D gene: -
J gene: TRBJ2-5
V gene: TRBV20-1
CDR3 DNA: TGCAGTGCGCCGCCGTCTGAGACCCAGTACTTC
CDR3 protein: CSAPPSETQYF

CDR3 length: 17
clone size: -
D gene: TRBD1
J gene: TRBJ1-5
V gene: TRBV7-3
CDR3 DNA: TGTGCCAGCAGCGTAGTACCGGGACAGGGGATGTGTCAGCCCCAGCATTTT
CDR3 protein: CASSVVPGQGMCQPQHF

CDR3 length: 14
clone size: few
D gene: TRBD2
J gene: TRBJ2-7
V gene: TRBV15
CDR3 DNA: TGTGCCACCAGTAGTGGGAGGGGTACCTACGAGCAGTACTTC
CDR3 protein: CATSSGRGTYEQYF

CDR3 length: 16
clone size: -
D gene: TRBD1
J gene: TRBJ1-5
V gene: TRBV5-1
CDR3 DNA: TGCGCCAGCAGCGTAGTGACAGGGAATAGCAATCAGCCCCAGCATTTT
CDR3 protein: CASSVVTGNSNQPQHF

CDR3 length: 17
clone size: -
D gene: -
J gene: TRBJ1-5
V gene: TRBV5-6
CDR3 DNA: TGTGCCAGCAGCCAAGATCTTTACCGGGCCCCCTGGCAGCCCCAGCATTTT
CDR3 protein: CASSQDLYRAPWQPQHF

CDR3 length: 13
clone size: -
D gene: -
J gene: TRBJ2-2
V gene: TRBV6-1
CDR3 DNA: TGTGCCAGTTCGGGGGAGGTCGCTAGGGAGCTGTTTTTT
CDR3 protein: CASSGEVARELFF

CDR3 length: 15
clone size: -
D gene: TRBD1
J gene: TRBJ2-7
V gene: TRBV7-3
CDR3 DNA: TGTGCCAGCAGTCGGAGACGGGACAGGAACTACGAGCAGTACTTC
CDR3 protein: CASSRRRDRNYEQYF